This T cell receptor beta chain was observed in a study of CD8 T cells in ankylosing spondylitis. As regards this clonotype: What it recognizes is unknown.

The V and J ends lost 3 bases and 6 bases respectively, with 9 bases between them. The CDR3 is 12 residues long. General study findings and limits: Ankylosing spondylitis blood appeared to carry a characteristic TCR beta motif of several highly homologous variants.

Each CDR3 protein gets one entry after TCRdb re-called the 5' RACE reads with MiXCR. The sample contains about 250,000 distinct CDR3 sequences, roughly a third of which appear only once. This clonotype was sampled from a male donor with ankylosing spondylitis or in good health (not recorded which). Material: blood, either unsorted or a sorted T cell fraction (not recorded which). The rearrangement uses TRBV12-3 or TRBV12-4 and TRBJ2-7; D is unresolved. CDR3 loop: CASSFNWFEQYF. The DNA for the CDR3 is TGTGCCAGCAGTTTTAACTGGTTCGAGCAGTACTTC.